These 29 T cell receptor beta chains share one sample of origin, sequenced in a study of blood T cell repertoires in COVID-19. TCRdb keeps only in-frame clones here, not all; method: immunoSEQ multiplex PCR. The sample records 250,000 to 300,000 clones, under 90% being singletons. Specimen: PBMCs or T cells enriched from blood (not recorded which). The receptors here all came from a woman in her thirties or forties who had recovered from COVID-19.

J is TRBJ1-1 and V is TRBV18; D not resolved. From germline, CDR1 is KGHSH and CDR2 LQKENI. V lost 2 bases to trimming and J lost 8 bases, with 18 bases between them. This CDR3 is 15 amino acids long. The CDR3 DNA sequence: TGTGCCAGCTCACCATCTCTGCCAGGCTTATGGGAAGCTTTCTTT. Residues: CASSPSLPGLWEAFF.

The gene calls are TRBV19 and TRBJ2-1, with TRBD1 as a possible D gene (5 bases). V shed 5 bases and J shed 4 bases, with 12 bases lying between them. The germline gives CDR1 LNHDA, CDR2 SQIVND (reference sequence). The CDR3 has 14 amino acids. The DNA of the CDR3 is TGTGCCAGTAGTGGTCAGGGAAATTACAATGAGCAGTTCTTC. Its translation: CASSGQGNYNEQFF.

CDR3: CASNTRTVDYGYTF. CDR3 DNA: TGTGCCAGCAACACAAGGACAGTTGACTATGGCTACACCTTC. V usage is TRBV6-5 and J usage is TRBJ1-2; D is possibly TRBD1 (6 bases). This CDR3 has 14 amino acids. From germline, CDR1 is MNHEY and CDR2 SVGAGI. The V and J ends lost 7 bases and 3 bases respectively, with 15 bases between them.

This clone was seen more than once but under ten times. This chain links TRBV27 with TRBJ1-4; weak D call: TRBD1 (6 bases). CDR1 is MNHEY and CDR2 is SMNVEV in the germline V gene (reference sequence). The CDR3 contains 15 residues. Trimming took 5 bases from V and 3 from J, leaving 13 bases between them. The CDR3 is CASSRRQEPNEKLFF. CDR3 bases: TGTGCCAGCAGTCGACGACAGGAACCTAATGAAAAACTGTTTTTT.

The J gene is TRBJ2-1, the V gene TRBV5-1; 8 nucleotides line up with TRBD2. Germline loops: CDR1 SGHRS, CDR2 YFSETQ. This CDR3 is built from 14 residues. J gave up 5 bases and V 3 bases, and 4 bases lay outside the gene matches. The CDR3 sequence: CASSWSGSNNEQFF. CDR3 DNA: TGCGCCAGCAGCTGGAGCGGGAGTAACAATGAGCAGTTCTTC.

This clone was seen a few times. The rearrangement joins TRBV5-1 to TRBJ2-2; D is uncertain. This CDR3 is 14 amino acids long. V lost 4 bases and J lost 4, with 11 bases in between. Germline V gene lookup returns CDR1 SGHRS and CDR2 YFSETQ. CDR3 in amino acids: CASSPAPGTGELFF. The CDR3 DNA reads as TGCGCCAGCAGCCCTGCTCCGGGCACCGGGGAGCTGTTTTTT.

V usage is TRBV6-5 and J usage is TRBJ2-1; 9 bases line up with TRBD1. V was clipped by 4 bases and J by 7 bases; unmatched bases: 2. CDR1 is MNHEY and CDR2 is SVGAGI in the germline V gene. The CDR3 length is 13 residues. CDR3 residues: CASSWDRANEQFF. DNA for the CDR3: TGTGCCAGCAGTTGGGACAGGGCAAATGAGCAGTTCTTC.

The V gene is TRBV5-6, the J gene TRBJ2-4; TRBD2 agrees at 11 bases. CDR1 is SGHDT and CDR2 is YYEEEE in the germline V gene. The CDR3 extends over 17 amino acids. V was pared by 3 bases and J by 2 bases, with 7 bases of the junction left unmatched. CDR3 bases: TGTGCCAGCAGCTACTTAGCGGGAGGGCCATCCAAAAACATTCAGTACTTC. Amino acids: CASSYLAGGPSKNIQYF.

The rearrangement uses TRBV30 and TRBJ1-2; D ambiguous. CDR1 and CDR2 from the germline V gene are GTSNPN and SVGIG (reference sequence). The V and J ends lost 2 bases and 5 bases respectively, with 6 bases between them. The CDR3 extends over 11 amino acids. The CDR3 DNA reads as TGTGCCTGGAGTATACAGTATGGCTACACCTTC. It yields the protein CAWSIQYGYTF.

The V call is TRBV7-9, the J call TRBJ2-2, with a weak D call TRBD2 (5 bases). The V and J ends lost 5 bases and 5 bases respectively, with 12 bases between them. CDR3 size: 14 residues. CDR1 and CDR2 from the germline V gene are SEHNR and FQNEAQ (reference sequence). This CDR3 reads CASSTGLQTGELFF. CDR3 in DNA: TGTGCCAGCAGCACTGGACTGCAGACCGGGGAGCTGTTTTTT. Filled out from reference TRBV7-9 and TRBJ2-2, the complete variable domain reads DTGVSQNPRHKITKRGQNVTFRCDPISEHNRLYWYRQTLGQGPEFLTYFQNEAQLEKSRLLSDRFSAERPKGSFSTLEIQRTEQGDSAMYLCASSTGLQTGELFFGEGSRLTVL.

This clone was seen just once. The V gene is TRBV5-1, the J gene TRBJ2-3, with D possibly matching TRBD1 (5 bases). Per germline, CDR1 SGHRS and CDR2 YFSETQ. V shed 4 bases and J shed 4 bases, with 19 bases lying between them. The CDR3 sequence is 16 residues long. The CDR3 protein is CASSPRVAGYSDTQYF. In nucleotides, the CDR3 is TGCGCCAGCAGCCCCCGGGTTGCAGGGTATTCAGATACGCAGTATTTT.

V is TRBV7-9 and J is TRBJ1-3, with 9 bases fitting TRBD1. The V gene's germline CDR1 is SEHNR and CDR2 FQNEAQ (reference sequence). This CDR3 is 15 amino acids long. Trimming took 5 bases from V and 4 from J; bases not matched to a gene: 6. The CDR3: CASSRTGEDGNTIYF. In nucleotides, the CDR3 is TGTGCCAGCAGCAGGACAGGGGAAGACGGAAACACCATATATTTT.

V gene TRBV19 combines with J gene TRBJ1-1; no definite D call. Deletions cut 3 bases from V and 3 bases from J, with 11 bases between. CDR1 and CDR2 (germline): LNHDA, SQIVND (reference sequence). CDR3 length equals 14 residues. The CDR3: CASSIRPGYTEAFF. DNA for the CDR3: TGTGCCAGTAGTATTCGTCCGGGGTACACTGAAGCTTTCTTT.

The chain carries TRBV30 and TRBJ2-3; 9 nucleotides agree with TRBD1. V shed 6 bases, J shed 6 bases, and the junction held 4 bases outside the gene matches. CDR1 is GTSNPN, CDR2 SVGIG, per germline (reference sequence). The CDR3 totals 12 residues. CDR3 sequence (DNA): TGTGCCTGCGGGACAGGGAGGGATACGCAGTATTTT. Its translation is CACGTGRDTQYF. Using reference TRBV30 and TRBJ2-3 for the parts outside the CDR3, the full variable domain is SQTIHQWPATLVQPVGSPLSLECTVEGTSNPNLYWYRQAAGRGLQLLFYSVGIGQISSEVPQNLSASRPQDRQFILSSKKLLLSDSGFYLCACGTGRDTQYFGPGTRLTVL.

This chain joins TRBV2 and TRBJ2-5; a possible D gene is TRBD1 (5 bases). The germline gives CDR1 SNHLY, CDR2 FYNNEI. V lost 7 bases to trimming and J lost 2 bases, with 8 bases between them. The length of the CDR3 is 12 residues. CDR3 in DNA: TGTGCCAGCAATCAGGGACAAGAGACCCAGTACTTC. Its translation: CASNQGQETQYF.

CDR3 bases: TGTGCCAGCAGCTTACAGGGCCTGCTTGCTGAGCAGTTCTTC. Translation: CASSLQGLLAEQFF. The rearrangement uses TRBV7-9 and TRBJ2-1, with D maybe TRBD1 (5 bases). Trimming removed 2 bases from V and 9 bases from J, with 14 bases in between. Germline CDR1 reads SEHNR; CDR2 reads FQNEAQ (reference sequence). The CDR3 runs 14 residues.

In DNA, the CDR3 is TGTGCCAGCAGCTTACCAAAAAGCCCCGGGACAGGGGTGGATAGTGGCTACACCTTC. It translates to CASSLPKSPGTGVDSGYTF. This chain uses TRBV7-9 with TRBJ1-2, with 10 bases matching TRBD1. The CDR3 runs to 19 residues. Germline loops: CDR1 SEHNR, CDR2 FQNEAQ (reference sequence). V shed 2 bases and J 7 bases; nucleotides not matched to a gene: 19.

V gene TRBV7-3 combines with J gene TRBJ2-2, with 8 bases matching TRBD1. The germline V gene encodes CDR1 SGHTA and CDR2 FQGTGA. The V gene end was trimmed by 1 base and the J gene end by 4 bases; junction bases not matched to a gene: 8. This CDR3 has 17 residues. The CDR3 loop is CASSLSVQGASTGELFF. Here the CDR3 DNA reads TGTGCCAGCAGCTTAAGCGTTCAGGGGGCGAGCACCGGGGAGCTGTTTTTT.

CDR3 bases: TGTGCCAGCAAAAACGGACTAGCGGGCACCTACGAGCAGTACTTC. Its protein product is CASKNGLAGTYEQYF. The J gene is TRBJ2-7, the V gene TRBV6-5; TRBD2 matches at 11 bases. There are 15 residues in the CDR3. Germline V gives CDR1 MNHEY, CDR2 SVGAGI. Trimming at V came to 7 bases and at J to 2 bases, leaving 7 bases not matched to a gene.

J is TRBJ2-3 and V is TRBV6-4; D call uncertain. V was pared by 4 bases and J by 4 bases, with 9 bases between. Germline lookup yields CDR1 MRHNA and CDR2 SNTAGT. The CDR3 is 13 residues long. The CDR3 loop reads CASSANIADTQYF. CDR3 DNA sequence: TGTGCCAGCAGTGCGAACATCGCAGATACGCAGTATTTT.

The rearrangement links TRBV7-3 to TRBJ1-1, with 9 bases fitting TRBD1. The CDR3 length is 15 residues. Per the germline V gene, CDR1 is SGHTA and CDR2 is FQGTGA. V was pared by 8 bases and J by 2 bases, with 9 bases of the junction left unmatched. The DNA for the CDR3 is TGTGCCAGCTCCCGGACAGGGGCCTCCAACACTGAAGCTTTCTTT. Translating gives CASSRTGASNTEAFF.

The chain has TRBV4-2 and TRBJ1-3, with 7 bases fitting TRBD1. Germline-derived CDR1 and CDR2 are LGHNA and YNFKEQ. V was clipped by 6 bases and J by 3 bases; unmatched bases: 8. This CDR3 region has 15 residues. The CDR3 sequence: CASRLDREGGNTIYF. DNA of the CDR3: TGTGCCAGCAGGCTAGACAGGGAAGGTGGAAACACCATATATTTT.

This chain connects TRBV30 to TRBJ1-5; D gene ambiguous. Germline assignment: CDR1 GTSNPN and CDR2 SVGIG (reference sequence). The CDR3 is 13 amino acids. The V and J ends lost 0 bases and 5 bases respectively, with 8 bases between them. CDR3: CAWSVQSDQPQHF. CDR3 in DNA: TGTGCCTGGAGTGTACAGAGTGATCAGCCCCAGCATTTT. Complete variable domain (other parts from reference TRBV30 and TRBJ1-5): SQTIHQWPATLVQPVGSPLSLECTVEGTSNPNLYWYRQAAGRGLQLLFYSVGIGQISSEVPQNLSASRPQDRQFILSSKKLLLSDSGFYLCAWSVQSDQPQHFGDGTRLSIL.

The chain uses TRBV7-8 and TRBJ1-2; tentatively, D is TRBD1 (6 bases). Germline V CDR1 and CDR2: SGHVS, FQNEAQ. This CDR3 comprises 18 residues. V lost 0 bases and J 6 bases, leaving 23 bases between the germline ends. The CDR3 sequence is CASSLAPGTFRTQDGYTF. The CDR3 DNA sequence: TGTGCCAGCAGCTTAGCGCCAGGGACATTCCGGACGCAGGATGGCTACACCTTC.

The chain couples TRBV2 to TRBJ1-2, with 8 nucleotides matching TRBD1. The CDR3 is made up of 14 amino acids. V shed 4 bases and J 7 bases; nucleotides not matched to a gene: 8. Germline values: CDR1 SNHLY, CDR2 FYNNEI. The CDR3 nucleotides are TGTGCCAGCAGTGGAGGACAGGGATTTGTTGGCTACACCTTC. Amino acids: CASSGGQGFVGYTF.

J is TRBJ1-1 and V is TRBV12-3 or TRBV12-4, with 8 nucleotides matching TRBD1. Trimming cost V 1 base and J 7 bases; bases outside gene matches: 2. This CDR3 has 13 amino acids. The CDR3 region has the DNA TGTGCCAGCAGTTTAGGGACAGGGAGTGAAGCTTTCTTT. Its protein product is CASSLGTGSEAFF.

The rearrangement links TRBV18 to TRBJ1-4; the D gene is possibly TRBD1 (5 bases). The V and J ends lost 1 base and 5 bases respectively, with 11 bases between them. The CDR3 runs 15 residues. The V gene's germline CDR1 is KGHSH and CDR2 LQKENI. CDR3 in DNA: TGTGCCAGCTCACCACGCTTGACAGAGAATGAAAAACTGTTTTTT. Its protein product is CASSPRLTENEKLFF.

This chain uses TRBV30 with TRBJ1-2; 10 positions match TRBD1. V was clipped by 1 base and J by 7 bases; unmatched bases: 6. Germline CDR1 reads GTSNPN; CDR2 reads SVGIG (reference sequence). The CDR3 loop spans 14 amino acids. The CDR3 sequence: CAWSGTGGPGGYTF. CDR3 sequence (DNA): TGTGCCTGGAGTGGGACAGGGGGGCCGGGTGGCTACACCTTC. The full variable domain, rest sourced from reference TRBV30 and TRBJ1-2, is SQTIHQWPATLVQPVGSPLSLECTVEGTSNPNLYWYRQAAGRGLQLLFYSVGIGQISSEVPQNLSASRPQDRQFILSSKKLLLSDSGFYLCAWSGTGGPGGYTFGSGTRLTVV.

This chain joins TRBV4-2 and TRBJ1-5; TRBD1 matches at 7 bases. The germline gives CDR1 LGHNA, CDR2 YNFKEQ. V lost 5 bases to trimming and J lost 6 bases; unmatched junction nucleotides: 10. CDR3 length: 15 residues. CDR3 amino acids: CASSEWDSPRQPQHF. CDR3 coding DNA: TGTGCCAGCAGCGAATGGGACAGTCCCCGTCAGCCCCAGCATTTT.